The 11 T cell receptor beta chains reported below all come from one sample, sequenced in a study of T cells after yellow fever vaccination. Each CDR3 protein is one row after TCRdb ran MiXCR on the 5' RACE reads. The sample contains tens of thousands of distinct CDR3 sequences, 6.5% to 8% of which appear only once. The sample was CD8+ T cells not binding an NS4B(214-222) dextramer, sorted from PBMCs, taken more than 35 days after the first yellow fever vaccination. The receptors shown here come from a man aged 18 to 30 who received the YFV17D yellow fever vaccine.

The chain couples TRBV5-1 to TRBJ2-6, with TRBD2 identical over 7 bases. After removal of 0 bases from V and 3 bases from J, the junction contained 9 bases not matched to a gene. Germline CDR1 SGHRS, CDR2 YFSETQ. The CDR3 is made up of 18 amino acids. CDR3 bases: TGCGCCAGCAGCTTGGCGGTCGGGGGGATCGATGGGGCCAACGTCCTGACTTTC. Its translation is CASSLAVGGIDGANVLTF.

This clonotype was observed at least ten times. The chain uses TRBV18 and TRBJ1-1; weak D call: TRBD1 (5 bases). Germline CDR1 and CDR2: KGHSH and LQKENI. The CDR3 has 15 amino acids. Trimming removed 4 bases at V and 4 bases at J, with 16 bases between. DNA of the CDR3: TGTGCCAGCTCACTTCCTTTCGGGGCGGGCACTGAAGCTTTCTTT. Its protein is CASSLPFGAGTEAFF.

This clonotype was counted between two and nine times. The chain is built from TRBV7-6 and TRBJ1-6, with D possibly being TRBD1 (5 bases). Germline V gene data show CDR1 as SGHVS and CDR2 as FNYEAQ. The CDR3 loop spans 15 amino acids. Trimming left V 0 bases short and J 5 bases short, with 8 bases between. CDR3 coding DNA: TGTGCCAGCAGCTTAGCCGGGGGTAATAATTCACCCCTCCACTTT. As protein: CASSLAGGNNSPLHF.

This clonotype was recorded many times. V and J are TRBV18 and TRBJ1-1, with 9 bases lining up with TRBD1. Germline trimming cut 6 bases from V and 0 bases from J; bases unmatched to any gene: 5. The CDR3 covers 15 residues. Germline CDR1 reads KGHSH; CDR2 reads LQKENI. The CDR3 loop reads CASSRGQGLNTEAFF. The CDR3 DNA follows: TGTGCCAGCTCCCGGGGACAGGGCCTGAACACTGAAGCTTTCTTT.

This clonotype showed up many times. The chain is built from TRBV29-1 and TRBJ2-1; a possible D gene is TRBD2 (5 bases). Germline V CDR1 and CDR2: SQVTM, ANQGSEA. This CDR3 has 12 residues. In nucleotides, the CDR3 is TGCCACGGCTCGGGGAACTACAATGAGCAGTTCTTC. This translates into CHGSGNYNEQFF.

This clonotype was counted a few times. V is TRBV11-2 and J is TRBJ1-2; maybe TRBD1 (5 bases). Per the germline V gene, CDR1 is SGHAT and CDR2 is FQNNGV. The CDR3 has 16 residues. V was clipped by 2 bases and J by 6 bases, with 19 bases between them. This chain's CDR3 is CASSLTFKGWTNGYTF. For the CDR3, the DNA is TGTGCCAGCAGCTTAACTTTTAAGGGGTGGACGAATGGCTACACCTTC.

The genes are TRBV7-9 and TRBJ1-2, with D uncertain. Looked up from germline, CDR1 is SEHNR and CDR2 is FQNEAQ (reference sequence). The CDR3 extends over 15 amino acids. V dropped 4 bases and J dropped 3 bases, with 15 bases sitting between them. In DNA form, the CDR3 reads TGTGCCAGCAGCTCGCCGGCCCGGCCCCACTATGGCTACACCTTC. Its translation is CASSSPARPHYGYTF.

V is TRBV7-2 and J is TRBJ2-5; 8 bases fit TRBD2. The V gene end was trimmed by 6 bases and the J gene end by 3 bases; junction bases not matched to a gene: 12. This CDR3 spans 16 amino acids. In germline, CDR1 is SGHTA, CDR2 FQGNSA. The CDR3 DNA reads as TGTGCCAGCAGGGGTCCGGGACGGGGGGGTGAAGAGACCCAGTACTTC. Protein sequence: CASRGPGRGGEETQYF.

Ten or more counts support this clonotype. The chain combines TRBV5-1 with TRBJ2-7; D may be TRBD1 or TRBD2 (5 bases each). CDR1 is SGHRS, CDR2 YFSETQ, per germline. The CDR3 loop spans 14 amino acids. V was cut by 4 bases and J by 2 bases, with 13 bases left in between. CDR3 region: CASSAGTGTYEQYF. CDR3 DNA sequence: TGCGCCAGCAGCGCCGGGACCGGAACCTACGAGCAGTACTTC.

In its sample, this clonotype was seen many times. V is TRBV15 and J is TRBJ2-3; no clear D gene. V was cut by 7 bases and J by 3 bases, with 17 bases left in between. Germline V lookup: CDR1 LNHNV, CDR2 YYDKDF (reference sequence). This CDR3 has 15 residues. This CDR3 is CATTEVGTRTDTQYF. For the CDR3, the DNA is TGTGCCACCACCGAAGTAGGCACTCGAACAGATACGCAGTATTTT.

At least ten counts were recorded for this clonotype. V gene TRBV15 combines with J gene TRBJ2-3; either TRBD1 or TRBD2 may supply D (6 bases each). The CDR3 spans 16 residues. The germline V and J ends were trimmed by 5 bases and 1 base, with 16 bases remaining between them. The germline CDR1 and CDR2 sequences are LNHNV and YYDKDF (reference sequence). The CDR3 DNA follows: TGTGCCACCAGCGAAACAGGGTGGGGGGGCACAGATACGCAGTATTTT. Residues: CATSETGWGGTDTQYF.